The 19 T cell receptor beta chains presented below share a single source sample, sequenced in a study of naive and memory T cell subsets. An equimolar mix of two oligonucleotides served as the beta constant-region primer for TRBC1 and TRBC2. The ligated cDNA underwent four PCR rounds using SP2 and nested alpha and beta constant-region primers. MiXCR was run by TCRdb on the UMI-ligation and nested PCR reads, yielding one entry per CDR3 protein. Of about 120,000 distinct CDR3 sequences listed, 35% to 40% were seen once; the top ten hold more than 0.8%. Source material: central memory CD4+ T cells from blood. The receptors come from a human donor in good health.

This rearrangement joins TRBV12-3 or TRBV12-4 to TRBJ1-4, with D perhaps TRBD1 (5 bases). V was clipped by 3 bases and J by 7 bases, with 6 bases between them. The CDR3 totals 12 residues. The CDR3 sequence: CASSFRVEKLFF. The CDR3 DNA is TGTGCCAGCAGTTTCAGGGTTGAAAAACTGTTTTTT.

This clonotype was recorded a few times. The chain employs TRBV19 and TRBJ2-7; D is perhaps TRBD2 (6 bases). Trimming stripped 1 base from V and 3 bases from J, with 10 bases between. This CDR3 comprises 14 residues. Germline V CDR1 and CDR2: LNHDA, SQIVND (reference sequence). The CDR3 region has the DNA TGTGCCAGTAGTATAGTGGAGGGCGTCTACGAGCAGTACTTC. It yields the protein CASSIVEGVYEQYF.

This clonotype appeared a few times. This chain joins TRBV6-2 or TRBV6-3 and TRBJ1-1; D remains ambiguous. V shed 7 bases and J shed 9 bases, with 15 bases lying between them. The CDR3 is made up of 12 amino acids. Germline V gene lookup returns CDR1 MNHEY and CDR2 SVGEGT. In DNA, the CDR3 is TGTGCCAGCAACTCAAACGGTGAGAAAGCTTTCTTT. This gives the protein CASNSNGEKAFF.

CDR3 DNA: TGTGCCAGCAGCTCCGCGGGGAATGAGCAGTTCTTC. This gives the protein CASSSAGNEQFF. The chain uses TRBV7-9 and TRBJ2-1; D is possibly TRBD2 (6 bases). The germline V gene encodes CDR1 SEHNR and CDR2 FQNEAQ (reference sequence). V gave up 4 bases and J gave up 7 bases, with 8 bases separating them. The CDR3 loop spans 12 amino acids.

This clonotype was detected only a few times. The chain recombines TRBV28 with TRBJ2-3, with 9 nucleotides matching TRBD2. The CDR3 covers 17 residues. Unmatched junction bases numbered 11, after V lost 4 bases and J lost 3 bases. Germline V CDR1 and CDR2: MDHEN, SYDVKM. CDR3 coding DNA: TGTGCCAGCAGTTCTAGCGGGGTCCAGGGCGGTACAGATACGCAGTATTTT. It codes for CASSSSGVQGGTDTQYF.

This clonotype appeared once. This chain uses TRBV5-1 with TRBJ2-1; 9 bases agree with TRBD2. With V trimmed by 0 bases and J by 4 bases, 5 bases remained unmatched. This CDR3 has 16 amino acids. Germline V gene lookup returns CDR1 SGHRS and CDR2 YFSETQ. The DNA of the CDR3 is TGCGCCAGCAGCTTGGTGGTTAGCGGGGGATACAATGAGCAGTTCTTC. Amino acids: CASSLVVSGGYNEQFF. Together with reference TRBV5-1 and TRBJ2-1, the CDR3 gives the full variable domain: KAGVTQTPRYLIKTRGQQVTLSCSPISGHRSVSWYQQTPGQGLQFLFEYFSETQRNKGNFPGRFSGRQFSNSRSEMNVSTLELGDSALYLCASSLVVSGGYNEQFFGPGTRLTVL.

This clonotype appeared many times. The chain is built from TRBV5-1 and TRBJ2-7, with 9 nucleotides matching TRBD1. CDR1 and CDR2 from the germline V gene are SGHRS and YFSETQ. After removal of 0 bases from V and 0 bases from J, the junction contained 4 bases not matched to a gene. This CDR3 comprises 16 residues. This chain's CDR3 is CASSLVGQGVSYEQYF. The CDR3 region has the DNA TGCGCCAGCAGCTTGGTGGGACAGGGTGTCTCCTACGAGCAGTACTTC.

The chain links TRBV24-1 to TRBJ1-5; D remains ambiguous. CDR3 length: 12 amino acids. CDR1 KGHDR and CDR2 SFDVKD come from the germline V gene. V shed 1 base and J shed 4 bases, with 1 base lying between them. CDR3 in DNA: TGTGCCACCAGTGATTTTAATCAGCCCCAGCATTTT. Translation: CATSDFNQPQHF.

This CDR3 is CASSLSGRGSNEQFF. The CDR3 bases are TGTGCCAGCAGCTTATCCGGGAGGGGTAGCAATGAGCAGTTCTTC. The rearrangement links TRBV11-1 to TRBJ2-1, with 8 bases fitting TRBD2. With V trimmed by 2 bases and J by 6 bases, 6 bases remained unmatched. CDR3 length equals 15 residues. Germline values: CDR1 SGHAT, CDR2 FQDESV (reference sequence).

This clonotype was seen more than once but under ten times. Germline is not matched at one junction end, which may reflect a read error. The chain combines TRBV7-8 with TRBJ2-1, with 8 nucleotides matching TRBD1. Germline CDR1 is SGHVS and CDR2 is FQNEAQ. This CDR3 has 17 residues. CDR3 loop: CDSSLANVPGQARPQFF. CDR3 nucleotides: TGTGACAGCAGCTTAGCGAACGTCCCGGGACAGGCGAGACCACAGTTCTTC. The full variable domain, its missing parts supplied by reference TRBV7-8 and TRBJ2-1, is GAGVSQSPRYKVAKRGQDVALRCDPISGHVSLFWYQQALGQGPEFLTYFQNEAQLDKSGLPSDRFFAERPEGSVSTLKIQRTQQEDSAVYLCDSSLANVPGQARPQFFGPGTRLTVL.

The chain employs TRBV4-3 and TRBJ2-4, with D possibly called TRBD1 or TRBD2 (6 bases each). Trimming stripped 0 bases from V and 7 bases from J, with 16 bases between. Per germline, CDR1 LGHNA and CDR2 YSLEER. CDR3 length: 16 amino acids. The CDR3 sequence: CASSQEVPGAYNIQYF. DNA of the CDR3: TGCGCCAGCAGCCAAGAGGTACCGGGGGCATATAACATTCAGTACTTC.

The chain has TRBV15 and TRBJ2-1; a weak D match, TRBD2 (7 bases). Germline lookup yields CDR1 LNHNV and CDR2 YYDKDF (reference sequence). The CDR3 extends over 12 amino acids. Trimming left V 4 bases short and J 12 bases short, with 13 bases between. CDR3 sequence reads: CATSIGGGVQFF. The CDR3 coding sequence is TGTGCCACCAGCATAGGGGGAGGGGTGCAGTTCTTC.

This chain connects TRBV25-1 to TRBJ2-5; D is unresolved. V was cut by 3 bases and J by 6 bases, with 8 bases left in between. The CDR3 contains 12 residues. Germline V gives CDR1 MGHDK, CDR2 SYGVNS. The CDR3 protein is CASSDPGQTQYF. The CDR3 DNA sequence: TGTGCCAGCAGTGATCCCGGTCAGACCCAGTACTTC.

The chain uses TRBV6-2 or TRBV6-3 and TRBJ2-4, with D perhaps TRBD2 (6 bases). Trimming took off 1 base at V and 0 bases at J, with 7 bases between the two ends. The CDR3 runs 15 residues. The V gene's germline CDR1 is MNHEY and CDR2 SVGEGT. The CDR3 sequence: CASSYWDSAKNIQYF. CDR3 coding DNA: TGTGCCAGCAGTTACTGGGACTCAGCCAAAAACATTCAGTACTTC.

This clonotype was seen a handful of times. The chain has TRBV28 and TRBJ2-1; 7 positions match TRBD2. Looked up from germline, CDR1 is MDHEN and CDR2 is SYDVKM. The CDR3 sequence is 15 residues long. V was pared by 2 bases and J by 4 bases, with 5 bases of the junction left unmatched. CDR3 residues: CASSLSGSGYNEQFF. Written as DNA, the CDR3 is TGTGCCAGCAGTTTAAGTGGTAGCGGGTACAATGAGCAGTTCTTC.

The rearrangement joins TRBV15 to TRBJ2-2; tentative D call: TRBD2 (5 bases). V lost 5 bases and J 7 bases, leaving 17 bases between the germline ends. This CDR3 is 15 amino acids long. CDR1 LNHNV and CDR2 YYDKDF come from the germline V gene (reference sequence). CDR3 sequence reads: CATSPASGGIGELFF. CDR3 sequence (DNA): TGTGCCACCAGCCCAGCCTCTGGAGGCATCGGGGAGCTGTTTTTT.

The CDR3: CASRQQQGGGTQYF. The CDR3 DNA sequence: TGTGCCAGCAGGCAACAACAGGGTGGCGGTACGCAGTATTTT. This rearrangement joins TRBV12-3 or TRBV12-4 to TRBJ2-3; TRBD1 is a possible D gene (6 bases). The CDR3 runs to 14 residues. The V and J ends lost 6 bases and 8 bases respectively, with 18 bases between them.

This clonotype appeared many times. The CDR3 DNA reads as TGTGCCAGCAGCTTTTCAGGGTTAGAGCAGTTCTTC. It is translated as CASSFSGLEQFF. J is TRBJ2-1 and V is TRBV11-2; D may be TRBD1 (5 bases). V was pared by 3 bases and J by 10 bases, with 10 bases between. Looked up from germline, CDR1 is SGHAT and CDR2 is FQNNGV. The CDR3 runs to 12 residues.

The chain recombines TRBV30 with TRBJ1-6; D unresolved. Looked up from germline, CDR1 is GTSNPN and CDR2 is SVGIG (reference sequence). Trimming took 3 bases from V and 4 from J, leaving 7 bases between them. The CDR3 sequence is 13 residues long. CDR3 nucleotide sequence: TGTGCCTGGAGGGCCAGTTATAATTCACCCCTCCACTTT. This codes for CAWRASYNSPLHF. The full variable domain, in which reference TRBV30 and TRBJ1-6 provide the parts outside the CDR3, is SQTIHQWPATLVQPVGSPLSLECTVEGTSNPNLYWYRQAAGRGLQLLFYSVGIGQISSEVPQNLSASRPQDRQFILSSKKLLLSDSGFYLCAWRASYNSPLHFGNGTRLTVT.